These 3 T cell receptor beta chains originate from one sample sequenced in a study of blood T cells in healthy people across ages (dated by TCRdb to the mid-2010s). The method behind the library was 5' RACE. The sequencing machine was an Illumina HiSeq 2500. A second PCR of 7 to 11 cycles was performed with a sample-barcoded 5' primer and a J-beta primer mix. TCRdb took the public reads, trimmed them with fastp at Q25, ran MiXCR for clone calling and kept in-frame beta chains. One record per CDR3 amino acid sequence lists the most common genes and DNA. This sample has about 1 million distinct CDR3 sequences in its table, and 45% of those were observed once. The ten largest clones represent approximately 17% of the sample. Material: blood. These receptors all stem from a woman aged 55-75 years in good health.

This CDR3 is CATSHRDRGHYGYTF. DNA of the CDR3: TGTGCCACCAGCCACCGGGACAGGGGGCACTATGGCTACACCTTC. The chain employs TRBV15 and TRBJ1-2; TRBD1 matches at 12 bases. Trimming cost V 5 bases and J 3 bases; bases outside gene matches: 4. This CDR3 spans 15 amino acids. Germline CDR1 reads LNHNV; CDR2 reads YYDKDF (reference sequence).

This sequence joins TRBV20-1 and TRBJ1-1, with a weak D call TRBD1 (5 bases). The CDR3 has 13 residues. Germline CDR1 and CDR2: DFQATT and SNEGSKA (reference sequence). Trimming shortened V by 4 bases and J by 2 bases, and 11 bases separated the two germline ends. The CDR3 spells CSATFQGNTEAFF. In nucleotides, the CDR3 is TGCAGTGCTACATTCCAGGGAAACACTGAAGCTTTCTTT.

The chain joins TRBV3-1 to TRBJ1-2; D is uncertain. Germline V lookup: CDR1 LGHDT, CDR2 YNNKEL (reference sequence). This CDR3 comprises 15 residues. With 1 base removed from V and 3 bases from J, the gap between germline ends came to 12 bases. The CDR3 DNA is TGTGCCAGCAGCCAAGGTCTTCTAAGAGACTATGGCTACACCTTC. It is translated as CASSQGLLRDYGYTF.